One and the same sample provided the 28 T cell receptor beta chains below, sequenced in a study of cytomegalovirus exposure and HLA in healthy donors. Researchers ran the PCR with 60 Vbeta and 13 Jbeta primers. Generated by immunoSEQ multiplex PCR, the TCRdb table keeps only in-frame clones and is missing some. Its table lists 50,000 to 70,000 clones. Input material: PBMCs. Receptor source: a woman between 18 and 29 years old in good health and CMV-seronegative.

The chain joins TRBV5-1 to TRBJ2-1, with 14 bases that match TRBD2. CDR1 is SGHRS and CDR2 is YFSETQ in the germline V gene. The CDR3 consists of 15 residues. The junction had 3 bases not matched to a gene; V was cut back by 4 bases and J by 6 bases. CDR3 residues: CASSQTSGRANEQFF. The CDR3 region has the DNA TGCGCCAGCAGCCAGACTAGCGGGAGGGCCAATGAGCAGTTCTTC.

The chain carries TRBV18 and TRBJ1-1; TRBD1 matches at 7 bases. The CDR3 extends over 15 amino acids. Germline V gene sequence: CDR1 KGHSH, CDR2 LQKENI. Germline trimming cut 6 bases from V and 8 bases from J; bases unmatched to any gene: 15. In nucleotides, the CDR3 is TGTGCCAGCTCGCCTTTTGGAGGACAGGCCTCCGAAGCTTTCTTT. Its protein is CASSPFGGQASEAFF.

The chain couples TRBV11-1 to TRBJ1-1; TRBD1 is a possible D gene (6 bases). Trimming removed 7 bases from V and 1 base from J, with 13 bases in between. This CDR3 spans 14 amino acids. Germline V gives CDR1 SGHAT, CDR2 FQDESV (reference sequence). This chain's CDR3 is CASTSGTQNTEAFF. CDR3 nucleotide sequence: TGTGCCAGCACCTCCGGGACACAGAACACTGAAGCTTTCTTT.

The J gene is TRBJ2-7, the V gene TRBV9; 9 bases fit TRBD2. This CDR3 contains 15 residues. Trimming removed 2 bases from V and 4 bases from J; junction bases left unmatched: 7. From germline, CDR1 is SGDLS and CDR2 YYNGEE. CDR3 DNA sequence: TGTGCCAGCAGCGTTAGCGGGAGTGACGATTACGAGCAGTACTTC. As protein: CASSVSGSDDYEQYF.

The V gene is TRBV9, the J gene TRBJ2-7, with TRBD2 matching over 10 bases. The CDR3 is made up of 14 amino acids. V was clipped by 2 bases and J by 3 bases; unmatched bases: 2. Germline CDR1 SGDLS, CDR2 YYNGEE. DNA for the CDR3: TGTGCCAGCAGCGTCTCTAGCGGGAGCTACGAGCAGTACTTC. The encoded protein is CASSVSSGSYEQYF.

The chain uses TRBV19 and TRBJ2-6, with D unclear. This CDR3 is 16 amino acids long. V gave up 6 bases and J gave up 0 bases, with 12 bases separating them. CDR1 and CDR2 (germline): LNHDA, SQIVND (reference sequence). The CDR3 sequence: CASSAQQVSGANVLTF. In DNA form, the CDR3 reads TGTGCCAGTAGCGCACAGCAGGTCTCTGGGGCCAACGTCCTGACTTTC.

For this clone: At the DNA level, this CDR3 is encoded by other sequences in the same sample as well. The genes are TRBV7-3 and TRBJ2-3, with 8 bases lining up with TRBD2. CDR1 is SGHTA, CDR2 FQGTGA, per germline. The CDR3 is 14 amino acids. V was pared by 5 bases and J by 2 bases, with 3 bases of the junction left unmatched. CDR3 bases: TGTGCCAGCAGCCCGGGGGGGATCACAGATACGCAGTATTTT. It yields the protein CASSPGGITDTQYF.

This rearrangement joins TRBV29-1 to TRBJ2-3; D is unresolved. The CDR3 extends over 13 amino acids. V lost 4 bases and J lost 2, with 10 bases in between. The germline V gene encodes CDR1 SQVTM and CDR2 ANQGSEA. CDR3 in amino acids: CSVGMGFTDTQYF. The CDR3 bases are TGCAGCGTTGGGATGGGCTTCACAGATACGCAGTATTTT.

The CDR3 here is CASSDHGQGGSNTEAFF. The CDR3 nucleotides are TGTGCCAGCAGTGACCACGGACAGGGTGGATCGAACACTGAAGCTTTCTTT. The gene calls are TRBV6-1 and TRBJ1-1; 8 bases fit TRBD1. Germline V lookup: CDR1 MNHNS, CDR2 SASEGT. The CDR3 extends over 17 amino acids. Trimming removed 3 bases from V and 1 base from J; junction bases left unmatched: 10.

The chain links TRBV30 to TRBJ2-3, with a tentative D call TRBD2 (6 bases). The germline V gene encodes CDR1 GTSNPN and CDR2 SVGIG (reference sequence). The CDR3 extends over 14 amino acids. Trimming left V 5 bases short and J 2 bases short, with 14 bases between. The DNA for the CDR3 is TGTGCCTGGCTCAGGCGGGGTCTCACAGATACGCAGTATTTT. This translates into CAWLRRGLTDTQYF.

The V and J genes are TRBV5-1 and TRBJ2-2; tentatively, D is TRBD2 (7 bases). The CDR3 is 16 amino acids. Per germline, CDR1 SGHRS and CDR2 YFSETQ. V was pared by 1 base and J by 3 bases, with 13 bases between. The CDR3 sequence: CASSLLGGGDTGELFF. As DNA, the CDR3 is TGCGCCAGCAGCTTGTTAGGCGGGGGCGACACCGGGGAGCTGTTTTTT.

The rearrangement links TRBV6-5 to TRBJ2-3; 7 nucleotides align to TRBD1. The CDR3 has 13 amino acids. CDR1 MNHEY and CDR2 SVGAGI come from the germline V gene. The J segment lost 11 bases and the V segment lost 2 bases, leaving 7 bases of the junction unmatched. Written as DNA, the CDR3 is TGTGCCAGCAGTTACGACATGACAGGGCAGCAGTATTTT. This codes for CASSYDMTGQQYF.

The genes are TRBV5-4 and TRBJ2-7, with D tentatively TRBD1 (6 bases). V lost 3 bases, J lost 7 bases, and 20 bases lay in between. Germline CDR1 reads SGHNT; CDR2 reads YYREEE (reference sequence). The CDR3 contains 15 residues. The CDR3 reads CASSYKQGRLGEQYF. CDR3 nucleotide sequence: TGTGCCAGCAGCTATAAACAGGGCCGTCTTGGGGAGCAGTACTTC.

The chain has TRBV2 and TRBJ2-7; D ambiguous. Germline CDR1 SNHLY, CDR2 FYNNEI. The CDR3 covers 13 residues. Trimming removed 5 bases from V and 1 base from J, with 9 bases in between. CDR3 protein: CASSMFQSYEQYF. CDR3 nucleotides: TGTGCCAGCAGTATGTTCCAGTCCTACGAGCAGTACTTC.

J is TRBJ2-4 and V is TRBV4-1; 9 nucleotides align to TRBD2. This CDR3 is built from 17 residues. From germline, CDR1 is MGHRA and CDR2 YSYEKL. V lost 1 base to trimming and J lost 3 bases; unmatched junction nucleotides: 7. CDR3 sequence reads: CASSQGSGRFVKNIQYF. CDR3 DNA sequence: TGCGCCAGCAGCCAAGGAAGCGGGAGGTTTGTCAAAAACATTCAGTACTTC.

The rearrangement uses TRBV5-1 and TRBJ2-2; TRBD2 is a possible D gene (7 bases). From germline, CDR1 is SGHRS and CDR2 YFSETQ. V was trimmed by 7 bases and J by 4 bases, leaving 14 bases between them. The CDR3 is made up of 14 amino acids. In nucleotides, the CDR3 is TGCGCCAGCCTGGGGGGGGCCTTCACCGGGGAGCTGTTTTTT. Translated, it gives CASLGGAFTGELFF.

The gene calls are TRBV4-2 and TRBJ1-2; D is ambiguous. Germline V lookup: CDR1 LGHNA, CDR2 YNFKEQ. V dropped 3 bases and J dropped 8 bases, with 16 bases sitting between them. The CDR3 loop spans 14 amino acids. The CDR3 is CASSQVAGSGGYTF. The CDR3 DNA sequence: TGTGCCAGCAGCCAGGTGGCGGGGAGTGGAGGCTACACCTTC.

The V and J genes are TRBV5-4 and TRBJ1-1; no clear D gene. The V gene lost 5 bases and the J gene lost 0 bases, with 8 bases spanning the gap. Germline-derived CDR1 and CDR2 are SGHNT and YYREEE (reference sequence). The CDR3 sequence is 13 residues long. CDR3 protein: CASRSPMNTEAFF. The CDR3, as DNA: TGTGCCAGCAGGAGTCCCATGAACACTGAAGCTTTCTTT.

About this clone: Other DNA sequences in this specimen translate into the identical CDR3. CDR3 protein: CASGTASGSPGDTQYF. In DNA form, the CDR3 reads TGTGCCAGCGGGACGGCCAGCGGGAGCCCCGGAGATACGCAGTATTTT. The chain uses TRBV25-1 and TRBJ2-3, with 8 bases identical to TRBD2. V dropped 8 bases and J dropped 5; count of bases not matched to a gene: 15. The V gene's germline CDR1 is MGHDK and CDR2 SYGVNS. The CDR3 is 16 residues long.

The chain combines TRBV19 with TRBJ2-1, with D unclear. The CDR3 runs to 14 residues. Trimming shortened V by 0 bases and J by 9 bases, and 12 bases separated the two germline ends. Germline V gene sequence: CDR1 LNHDA, CDR2 SQIVND (reference sequence). CDR3 in amino acids: CASSIDYSSSEQFF. The DNA of the CDR3 is TGTGCCAGTAGTATAGACTACTCATCTTCTGAGCAGTTCTTC.

The chain uses TRBV9 and TRBJ2-1; 9 nucleotides agree with TRBD2. Germline CDR1 SGDLS, CDR2 YYNGEE. J gave up 8 bases and V 3 bases, and 6 bases lay outside the gene matches. The CDR3 loop spans 14 amino acids. CDR3 sequence: CASSDSSGSDEQFF. CDR3 coding DNA: TGTGCCAGCAGCGATAGTAGCGGGAGTGATGAGCAGTTCTTC.

The CDR3 spells CASSSFVGELFF. The DNA for the CDR3 is TGTGCCAGCAGCTCCTTCGTCGGGGAGCTGTTTTTT. The rearrangement uses TRBV11-3 and TRBJ2-2; D not certain. Germline V gene lookup returns CDR1 SGHNT and CDR2 YENEEA. V dropped 4 bases and J dropped 7 bases, with 7 bases sitting between them. CDR3 length: 12 amino acids.

This CDR3 is CASSQGSSLLEAEQYF. DNA of the CDR3: TGTGCCAGCAGCCAAGGTTCCTCCTTACTAGAGGCCGAGCAGTACTTC. The V gene is TRBV4-2, the J gene TRBJ2-7; tentative D call: TRBD2 (5 bases). This CDR3 is built from 16 residues. The V and J ends lost 1 base and 6 bases respectively, with 19 bases between them. The germline gives CDR1 LGHNA, CDR2 YNFKEQ.

The chain links TRBV5-1 to TRBJ1-1; 8 nucleotides agree with TRBD1. The ends lost 3 bases at V and 3 bases at J; junction bases unmatched: 4. Germline-derived CDR1 and CDR2 are SGHRS and YFSETQ. This CDR3 is 14 amino acids long. The CDR3 sequence is CASSWAGGDTEAFF. The CDR3 bases are TGCGCCAGCAGCTGGGCAGGGGGCGACACTGAAGCTTTCTTT.

On this clone: An end of the junction does not agree with germline; a read error may underlie this. The rearrangement links TRBV29-1 to TRBJ1-3; D ambiguous. The CDR3 loop spans 11 amino acids. Germline loops: CDR1 SQVTM, CDR2 ANQGSEA. The CDR3 coding sequence is TGTAGTTTTCCGCACGGAGGCACCATATATTTT. Translating gives CSFPHGGTIYF.

V gene TRBV5-1 combines with J gene TRBJ2-1; the match to TRBD1 covers 9 bases. V shed 6 bases, J shed 3 bases, and the junction held 4 bases outside the gene matches. This CDR3 spans 14 amino acids. From germline, CDR1 is SGHRS and CDR2 YFSETQ. The CDR3 spells CASNRQGGYNEQFF. CDR3 in DNA: TGCGCCAGCAACAGACAGGGGGGCTACAATGAGCAGTTCTTC.

The chain combines TRBV18 with TRBJ1-1, with a tentative D call TRBD1 (6 bases). Trimming left V 2 bases short and J 0 bases short, with 10 bases between. Per the germline V gene, CDR1 is KGHSH and CDR2 is LQKENI. The CDR3 loop spans 15 amino acids. The CDR3: CASSPEGELNTEAFF. The DNA of the CDR3 is TGTGCCAGCTCACCAGAGGGGGAGCTGAACACTGAAGCTTTCTTT. The complete variable domain, with remaining parts taken from reference TRBV18 and TRBJ1-1, reads NAGVMQNPRHLVRRRGQEARLRCSPMKGHSHVYWYRQLPEEGLKFMVYLQKENIIDESGMPKERFSAEFPKEGPSILRIQQVVRGDSAAYFCASSPEGELNTEAFFGQGTRLTVV.

The V gene is TRBV7-9, the J gene TRBJ1-1; D uncertain. The CDR3 sequence is 15 residues long. Deletions cut 2 bases from V and 4 bases from J, with 14 bases between. Germline CDR1 and CDR2: SEHNR and FQNEAQ (reference sequence). The CDR3 bases are TGTGCCAGCAGCTTACCACTCATTGGGCCCACTGAAGCTTTCTTT. As protein: CASSLPLIGPTEAFF.